The next 32 T cell receptor beta chains were all read from a single sample in a study of T cell repertoires in cytomegalovirus infection (dated 2019 in TCRdb). No cognate antigen is known for these TCRs. Read against the paper, the sample's treatment or condition label means: in vitro stimulation with specific CMV peptide epitopes to enrich CMV-specific T cells. Sequencing used an Illumina HiSeq 1500. Through fastp at Q25 and MiXCR, TCRdb rebuilt clones from the public reads, retaining in-frame beta chains. CDR3 protein sequences are deduplicated, and each keeps its most common genes and DNA. This sample gives around 800,000 distinct CDR3 sequences in total; 30% to 35% of them show up just once. The top ten clones comprise 9.5% to 15% of the sample. Sample: cultured CD8+ T cells from PBMCs, taken from culture after CMV antigen stimulation. All receptors come from a human donor in good health (CMV status not recorded). Some clones in this sample may be carry-over from other donors' samples.

The genes are TRBV2 and TRBJ1-6; D gene ambiguous. In germline, CDR1 is SNHLY, CDR2 FYNNEI. Trimming cost V 3 bases and J 7 bases, with 25 bases left between them. The CDR3 extends over 19 amino acids. In nucleotides, the CDR3 is TGTGCCAGCAGTGACAGGAAACGGCCGACAAACGGAGGGAATTCACCCCTCCACTTT. It codes for CASSDRKRPTNGGNSPLHF.

This clonotype was picked up a small number of times. The gene calls are TRBV27 and TRBJ2-3, with 10 nucleotides matching TRBD2. This CDR3 spans 15 amino acids. CDR1 is MNHEY, CDR2 SMNVEV, per germline (reference sequence). Germline trimming cut 2 bases from V and 10 bases from J; bases unmatched to any gene: 9. The CDR3 DNA is TGTGCCAGCAGTTTACGAGCGGGGGGGTCCAGGGCGCAGTATTTT. Protein sequence: CASSLRAGGSRAQYF.

The V call is TRBV6-1, the J call TRBJ2-3; TRBD1 agrees at 7 bases. The ends lost 4 bases at V and 7 bases at J; junction bases unmatched: 8. The length of the CDR3 is 14 residues. Germline CDR1 MNHNS, CDR2 SASEGT. CDR3 nucleotides: TGTGCCAGCAGTGGACCCCCGGGACAGTATACGCAGTATTTT. Amino acids: CASSGPPGQYTQYF.

About this clonotype: An end of the junction differs from the germline gene, which may be a read error. The V gene is TRBV6-8, the J gene TRBJ1-2, with TRBD1 matching over 7 bases. This CDR3 contains 14 residues. Germline V gives CDR1 MNHGY, CDR2 SAAAGT. Written as DNA, the CDR3 is TGTGTCAGCACCGCCACCGGGACAGAAGGGGGCTACACCTTC. Translating gives CVSTATGTEGGYTF.

This clonotype was seen more than once but under ten times. The genes are TRBV7-9 and TRBJ1-5; TRBD1 agrees at 9 bases. V was clipped by 5 bases and J by 7 bases; unmatched bases: 9. There are 15 residues in the CDR3. From germline, CDR1 is SEHNR and CDR2 FQNEAQ (reference sequence). This chain's CDR3 is CASSIGTGRWQPQHF. CDR3 nucleotide sequence: TGTGCCAGCAGCATAGGGACAGGGAGATGGCAGCCCCAGCATTTT. The whole variable domain, filled in from reference TRBV7-9 and TRBJ1-5, reads DTGVSQNPRHKITKRGQNVTFRCDPISEHNRLYWYRQTLGQGPEFLTYFQNEAQLEKSRLLSDRFSAERPKGSFSTLEIQRTEQGDSAMYLCASSIGTGRWQPQHFGDGTRLSIL.

Worth noting for this clonotype: Germline is not matched at one junction end, which may reflect a read error. V usage is TRBV4-1 and J usage is TRBJ1-2; D is possibly TRBD1 (6 bases). There are 11 residues in the CDR3. Germline CDR1 MGHRA, CDR2 YSYEKL. CDR3 region: CASSQGRDTSF. DNA for the CDR3: TGCGCCAGCAGCCAAGGAAGGGACACCAGCTTC.

The chain is built from TRBV15 and TRBJ2-7; no firm D call. Trimming shortened V by 1 base and J by 2 bases, and 9 bases separated the two germline ends. The germline gives CDR1 LNHNV, CDR2 YYDKDF (reference sequence). The CDR3 runs to 14 residues. The CDR3 protein is CATSRGDQAYEQYV. CDR3 DNA: TGTGCCACCAGCAGAGGCGACCAAGCCTACGAGCAGTACGTC.

The sample holds one count of this clonotype. The V gene is TRBV11-2, the J gene TRBJ2-1, with 10 bases lining up with TRBD2. The CDR3 runs 16 residues. Trimming at V came to 0 bases and at J to 7 bases, leaving 6 bases not matched to a gene. Germline CDR1 SGHAT, CDR2 FQNNGV. The CDR3 protein is CASSLELSGGQNEQFF. CDR3 in DNA: TGTGCCAGCAGCTTAGAGCTTAGCGGGGGGCAGAATGAGCAGTTCTTC.

In regard to this clonotype: This may stem from a read error, because a much larger clone lies one nucleotide away. The rearrangement uses TRBV7-2 and TRBJ2-7; D is uncertain. The CDR3 consists of 15 residues. Germline values: CDR1 SGHTA, CDR2 FQGNSA. Trimming stripped 8 bases from V and 2 bases from J, with 19 bases between. The CDR3 nucleotides are TGTGCCAGCTTGCAAAAAGGGCAGGTCACCTACGAGCAGTACTTC. Translated, it gives CASLQKGQVTYEQYF.

A word on this clonotype: Given a much more abundant clone one base away, this may be a read error. The V gene is TRBV12-3 or TRBV12-4, the J gene TRBJ1-6, with 12 bases that match TRBD1. CDR3 size: 16 residues. Trimming at V came to 4 bases and at J to 7 bases, leaving 5 bases not matched to a gene. The CDR3, as DNA: TGTGCCAGCAGTTCATGGGACAGGGGGCGGAATTCACCCCTCCACTTT. It specifies CASSSWDRGRNSPLHF.

The rearrangement uses TRBV7-8 and TRBJ1-3, with 8 bases fitting TRBD1. The CDR3 contains 18 residues. Germline CDR1 is SGHVS and CDR2 is FQNEAQ. With V trimmed by 5 bases and J by 2 bases, 14 bases remained unmatched. In nucleotides, the CDR3 is TGTGCCAGCAGCCTCTCAGGGGGCTGGGTATCTACTGGAAACACCATATATTTT. The encoded protein is CASSLSGGWVSTGNTIYF.

This clonotype was seen more than once but under ten times. This chain connects TRBV6-6 to TRBJ1-1; weak D call: TRBD1 (5 bases). The V end lost 8 bases, the J end lost 5 bases, and 12 bases lay between the germline ends. Germline values: CDR1 MNHNY, CDR2 SVGAGI (reference sequence). This CDR3 is built from 12 residues. The CDR3 loop is CASGGAQTEAFF. The CDR3 DNA reads as TGTGCCAGCGGCGGGGCGCAGACTGAAGCTTTCTTT.

This clonotype has just a few counts. The J gene is TRBJ1-2, the V gene TRBV27; a possible D gene is TRBD1 (6 bases). The V end was cut by 9 bases, the J end by 2 bases, with 13 bases between. The CDR3 has 13 amino acids. CDR1 MNHEY and CDR2 SMNVEV come from the germline V gene (reference sequence). The CDR3 bases are TGTGCCAGGCAAAGACAGGACAACTATGGCTACACCTTC. Translated: CARQRQDNYGYTF.

This clonotype has just a few counts. The chain has TRBV10-3 and TRBJ2-1; the D call may be TRBD1 or TRBD2 (5 bases each). The CDR3 loop spans 13 amino acids. Germline CDR1 ENHRY, CDR2 SYGVKD. V lost 8 bases to trimming and J lost 8 bases, with 16 bases between them. The CDR3 is CAIRDQLIHEQFF. The CDR3 region has the DNA TGTGCCATCCGGGACCAACTAATCCATGAGCAGTTCTTC.

The chain combines TRBV6-1 with TRBJ2-1; 8 bases are a match to TRBD2. V lost 2 bases, J lost 5 bases, and 8 bases stayed unmatched. This CDR3 has 16 amino acids. Looked up from germline, CDR1 is MNHNS and CDR2 is SASEGT. In DNA form, the CDR3 reads TGTGCCAGCAGTGAACTGACGGGGGGGCCTAACAATGAGCAGTTCTTC. Translating gives CASSELTGGPNNEQFF.

This sequence joins TRBV6-5 and TRBJ2-1; TRBD2 aligns across 14 bases. CDR3 size: 19 residues. CDR1 is MNHEY and CDR2 is SVGAGI in the germline V gene. The J segment lost 0 bases and the V segment lost 4 bases, leaving 8 bases of the junction unmatched. DNA for the CDR3: TGTGCCAGCAGTTCGGGACTAGCGGGGGCCCAGAGCTCCTACAATGAGCAGTTCTTC. It encodes CASSSGLAGAQSSYNEQFF.

This chain connects TRBV10-3 to TRBJ1-2, with D unclear. The CDR3 covers 14 residues. Germline V gives CDR1 ENHRY, CDR2 SYGVKD. Trimming took off 0 bases at V and 3 bases at J, with 8 bases between the two ends. This CDR3 is CAISESKAYYGYTF. DNA of the CDR3: TGTGCCATCAGTGAGTCGAAGGCCTACTATGGCTACACCTTC.

The chain joins TRBV12-3 or TRBV12-4 to TRBJ1-3; D gene ambiguous. The CDR3 extends over 15 amino acids. V dropped 5 bases and J dropped 2 bases, with 13 bases sitting between them. This CDR3 is CASSPRTVPGNTIYF. DNA of the CDR3: TGTGCCAGCAGTCCTCGTACAGTTCCTGGAAACACCATATATTTT.

The J gene is TRBJ1-6, the V gene TRBV13; no clear D gene. CDR1 and CDR2 (germline): PRHDT, FYEKMQ (reference sequence). The CDR3 spans 15 residues. The ends were cut back, 2 bases at V and 9 bases at J, with 14 bases in the middle. The CDR3 nucleotides read TGTGCCAGCAGCTTAAACATGCTAAAGGGTTCACCCCTCCACTTT. Translated: CASSLNMLKGSPLHF.

The chain employs TRBV29-1 and TRBJ1-6; no clear D gene. Germline V gene data show CDR1 as SQVTM and CDR2 as ANQGSEA. Deletions cut 8 bases from V and 7 bases from J, with 18 bases between. The CDR3 contains 14 residues. The CDR3: CSQHGVSENSPLHF. The CDR3 DNA reads TGCAGCCAACATGGCGTCTCCGAGAATTCACCCCTCCACTTT.

The CDR3 coding sequence is TGTGCCAGCAGTGAGTCCGGGCTTCATACCGGGGATACGCAGTATTTT. Amino acids: CASSESGLHTGDTQYF. This rearrangement joins TRBV25-1 to TRBJ2-3, with D unclear. The CDR3 extends over 16 amino acids. Germline CDR1 reads MGHDK; CDR2 reads SYGVNS. V lost 3 bases and J lost 6, with 19 bases in between. The full variable domain, rest sourced from reference TRBV25-1 and TRBJ2-3, is EADIYQTPRYLVIGTGKKITLECSQTMGHDKMYWYQQDPGMELHLIHYSYGVNSTEKGDLSSESTVSRIRTEHFPLTLESARPSHTSQYLCASSESGLHTGDTQYFGPGTRLTVL.

The V and J genes are TRBV7-9 and TRBJ1-2, with unresolved D. V lost 3 bases and J lost 5, with 10 bases in between. The CDR3 has 13 residues. Germline CDR1 reads SEHNR; CDR2 reads FQNEAQ (reference sequence). This CDR3 reads CASSFTDLYGYTF. The CDR3, as DNA: TGTGCCAGCAGCTTTACAGATTTGTATGGCTACACCTTC.

Ten or more counts support this clonotype. The chain employs TRBV7-8 and TRBJ1-4; 11 nucleotides match TRBD1. This CDR3 comprises 17 residues. Trimming at V came to 4 bases and at J to 5 bases, leaving 9 bases not matched to a gene. CDR1 is SGHVS, CDR2 FQNEAQ, per germline. CDR3: CASSSPGQGEMNEKLFF. In DNA form, the CDR3 reads TGTGCCAGCAGCTCCCCGGGACAGGGGGAAATGAATGAAAAACTGTTTTTT.

V gene TRBV7-9 combines with J gene TRBJ2-7; 9 bases are a match to TRBD2. The length of the CDR3 is 16 residues. Losses at the gene ends were 5 bases for V and 5 bases for J; bases not matched to a gene: 13. CDR1 is SEHNR and CDR2 is FQNEAQ in the germline V gene (reference sequence). This CDR3 reads CASSGSGGRSGHEQYF. For the CDR3, the DNA is TGTGCCAGCAGCGGTAGCGGGGGCCGGTCTGGCCACGAGCAGTACTTC. The entire variable domain, with the rest obtained from reference TRBV7-9 and TRBJ2-7, is as follows: DTGVSQNPRHKITKRGQNVTFRCDPISEHNRLYWYRQTLGQGPEFLTYFQNEAQLEKSRLLSDRFSAERPKGSFSTLEIQRTEQGDSAMYLCASSGSGGRSGHEQYFGPGTRLTVT.

This chain connects TRBV28 to TRBJ2-3, with TRBD1 identical over 9 bases. This CDR3 is 15 amino acids long. Trimming cost V 6 bases and J 1 base; bases outside gene matches: 5. The germline V gene has CDR1 MDHEN and CDR2 SYDVKM. CDR3 region: CASRVRTGGTDTQYF. The CDR3 DNA reads TGTGCCAGCAGGGTTAGGACAGGGGGCACAGATACGCAGTATTTT.

The rearrangement uses TRBV19 and TRBJ1-1, with a tentative D call TRBD1 (6 bases). V gave up 0 bases and J gave up 1 base, with 12 bases separating them. The CDR3 runs to 16 residues. The germline CDR1 and CDR2 sequences are LNHDA and SQIVND (reference sequence). CDR3 amino acids: CASSIEGARQNTEAFF. The CDR3 DNA follows: TGTGCCAGTAGTATAGAGGGGGCTCGCCAGAACACTGAAGCTTTCTTT.

The chain has TRBV10-3 and TRBJ2-2; possibly TRBD2 for D (7 bases). With 4 bases removed from V and 8 bases from J, the gap between germline ends came to 20 bases. Per germline, CDR1 ENHRY and CDR2 SYGVKD. This CDR3 is 16 amino acids long. The CDR3 loop reads CAISAPPGGLAGELFF. CDR3 nucleotide sequence: TGTGCCATCAGTGCCCCCCCGGGGGGCCTGGCGGGGGAGCTGTTTTTT.

The chain links TRBV10-3 to TRBJ1-1, with D perhaps matching TRBD1 (5 bases). The CDR3 covers 15 residues. Trimming left V 3 bases short and J 4 bases short, with 15 bases between. CDR1 is ENHRY, CDR2 SYGVKD, per germline. Here the CDR3 reads CAISDDWDASTEAFF. CDR3 DNA sequence: TGTGCCATCAGTGATGACTGGGACGCGTCCACTGAAGCTTTCTTT.

V and J are TRBV10-3 and TRBJ2-1; D unresolved. V lost 0 bases to trimming and J lost 4 bases, with 10 bases between them. Germline V CDR1 and CDR2: ENHRY, SYGVKD. The CDR3 has 15 amino acids. The CDR3 DNA reads TGTGCCATCAGTGAGTCGACGGAGTGGTACAATGAGCAGTTCTTC. Translated: CAISESTEWYNEQFF.

This clonotype appeared many times. The V gene is TRBV25-1, the J gene TRBJ2-7; D gene ambiguous. The CDR3 runs 10 residues. Trimming removed 4 bases at V and 2 bases at J, with 0 bases between. Germline lookup yields CDR1 MGHDK and CDR2 SYGVNS. CDR3 loop: CASSAYEQYF. The DNA for the CDR3 is TGTGCCAGCAGTGCCTACGAGCAGTACTTC.

V gene TRBV15 combines with J gene TRBJ2-5; tentative D call: TRBD2 (6 bases). Germline V gene sequence: CDR1 LNHNV, CDR2 YYDKDF (reference sequence). The CDR3 is 15 amino acids. V was pared by 3 bases and J by 0 bases, with 11 bases between. CDR3 residues: CATSSDLAYQETQYF. Here the CDR3 DNA reads TGTGCCACCAGCAGTGATCTAGCGTACCAAGAGACCCAGTACTTC.

This clonotype has more than one count but fewer than ten. V gene TRBV7-2 combines with J gene TRBJ1-2; D perhaps matches TRBD1 (6 bases). Looked up from germline, CDR1 is SGHTA and CDR2 is FQGNSA. V was trimmed by 6 bases and J by 3 bases, leaving 17 bases between them. CDR3 length: 15 amino acids. CDR3 DNA: TGTGCCAGCAGTCAGAAGCTACAGGGCCACTATGGCTACACCTTC. It yields the protein CASSQKLQGHYGYTF. Looking up the rest from reference TRBV7-2 and TRBJ1-2 gives the full variable domain: GAGVSQSPSNKVTEKGKDVELRCDPISGHTALYWYRQSLGQGLEFLIYFQGNSAPDKSGLPSDRFSAERTGGSVSTLTIQRTQQEDSAVYLCASSQKLQGHYGYTFGSGTRLTVV.